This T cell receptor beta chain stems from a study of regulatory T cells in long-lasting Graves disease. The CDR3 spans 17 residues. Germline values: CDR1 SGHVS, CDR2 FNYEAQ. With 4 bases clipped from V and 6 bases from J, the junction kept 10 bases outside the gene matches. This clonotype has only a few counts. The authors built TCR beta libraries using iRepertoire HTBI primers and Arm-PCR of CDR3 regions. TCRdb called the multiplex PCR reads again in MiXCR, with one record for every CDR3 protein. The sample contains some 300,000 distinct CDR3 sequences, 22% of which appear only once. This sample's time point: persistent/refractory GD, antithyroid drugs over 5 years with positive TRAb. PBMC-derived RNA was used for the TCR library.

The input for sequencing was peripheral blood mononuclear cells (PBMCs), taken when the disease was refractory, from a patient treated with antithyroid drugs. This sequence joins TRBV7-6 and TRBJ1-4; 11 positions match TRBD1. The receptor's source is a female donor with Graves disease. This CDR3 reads CASSSTRRDRGYEKLFF. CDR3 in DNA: TGTGCCAGCAGCTCAACCCGCCGGGACAGGGGGTATGAAAAACTGTTTTTT.